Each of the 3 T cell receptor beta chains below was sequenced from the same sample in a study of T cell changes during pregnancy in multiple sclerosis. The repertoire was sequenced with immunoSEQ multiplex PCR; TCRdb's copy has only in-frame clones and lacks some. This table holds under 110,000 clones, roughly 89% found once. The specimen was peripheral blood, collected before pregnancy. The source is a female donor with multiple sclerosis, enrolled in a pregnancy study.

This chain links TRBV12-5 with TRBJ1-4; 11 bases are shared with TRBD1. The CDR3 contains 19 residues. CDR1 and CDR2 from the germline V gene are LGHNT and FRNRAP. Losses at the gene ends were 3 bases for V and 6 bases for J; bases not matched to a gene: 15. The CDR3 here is CASGFFRGTGGQGDEKLFF. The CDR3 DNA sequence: TGTGCTAGTGGTTTCTTCCGAGGAACCGGGGGACAGGGGGATGAAAAACTGTTTTTT.

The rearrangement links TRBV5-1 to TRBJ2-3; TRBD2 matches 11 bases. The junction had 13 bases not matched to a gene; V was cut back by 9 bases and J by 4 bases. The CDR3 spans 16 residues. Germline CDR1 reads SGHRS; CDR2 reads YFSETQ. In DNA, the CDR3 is TGCGCCACCTCCGCCGGGACTAGCGGTTGGGCAGATACGCAGTATTTT. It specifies CATSAGTSGWADTQYF. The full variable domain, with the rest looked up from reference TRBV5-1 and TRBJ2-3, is KAGVTQTPRYLIKTRGQQVTLSCSPISGHRSVSWYQQTPGQGLQFLFEYFSETQRNKGNFPGRFSGRQFSNSRSEMNVSTLELGDSALYLCATSAGTSGWADTQYFGPGTRLTVL.

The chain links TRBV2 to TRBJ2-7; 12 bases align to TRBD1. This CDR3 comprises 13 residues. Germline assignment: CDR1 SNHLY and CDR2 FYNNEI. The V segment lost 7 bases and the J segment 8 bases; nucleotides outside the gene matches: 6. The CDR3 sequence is CASTGTGGAKQYF. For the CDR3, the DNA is TGTGCCAGCACCGGGACAGGGGGCGCCAAGCAGTACTTC. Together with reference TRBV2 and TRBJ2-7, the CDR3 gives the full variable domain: EPEVTQTPSHQVTQMGQEVILRCVPISNHLYFYWYRQILGQKVEFLVSFYNNEISEKSEIFDDQFSVERPDGSNFTLKIRSTKLEDSAMYFCASTGTGGAKQYFGPGTRLTVT.